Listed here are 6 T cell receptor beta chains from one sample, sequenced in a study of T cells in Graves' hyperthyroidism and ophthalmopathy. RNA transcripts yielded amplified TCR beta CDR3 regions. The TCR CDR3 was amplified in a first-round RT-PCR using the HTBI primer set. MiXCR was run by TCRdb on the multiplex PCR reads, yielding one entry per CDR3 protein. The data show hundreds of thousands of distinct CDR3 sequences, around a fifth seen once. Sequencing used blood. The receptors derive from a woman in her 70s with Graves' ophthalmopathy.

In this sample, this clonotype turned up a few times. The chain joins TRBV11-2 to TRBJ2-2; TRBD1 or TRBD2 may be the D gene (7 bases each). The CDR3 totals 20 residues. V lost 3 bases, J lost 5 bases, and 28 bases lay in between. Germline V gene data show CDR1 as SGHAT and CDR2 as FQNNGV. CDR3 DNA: TGTGCCAGCAGCTTGTTCCCCCGGGGAGGGGGCCCTCAAAAGACCGGGGAGCTGTTTTTT. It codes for CASSLFPRGGGPQKTGELFF.

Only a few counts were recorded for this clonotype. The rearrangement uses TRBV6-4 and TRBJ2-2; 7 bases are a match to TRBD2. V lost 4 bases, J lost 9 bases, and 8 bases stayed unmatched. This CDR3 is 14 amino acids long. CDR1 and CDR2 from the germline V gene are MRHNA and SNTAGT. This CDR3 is CASSARGGNRELFF. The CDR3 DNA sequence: TGTGCCAGCAGTGCCCGGGGAGGGAACCGGGAGCTGTTTTTT.

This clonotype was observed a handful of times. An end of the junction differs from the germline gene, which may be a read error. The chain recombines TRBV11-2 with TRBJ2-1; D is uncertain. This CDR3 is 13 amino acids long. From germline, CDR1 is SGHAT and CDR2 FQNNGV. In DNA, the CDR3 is TGTGCCAGCAGCCTAAAGGCGTCTCCGGATGCCGTCTTC. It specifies CASSLKASPDAVF.

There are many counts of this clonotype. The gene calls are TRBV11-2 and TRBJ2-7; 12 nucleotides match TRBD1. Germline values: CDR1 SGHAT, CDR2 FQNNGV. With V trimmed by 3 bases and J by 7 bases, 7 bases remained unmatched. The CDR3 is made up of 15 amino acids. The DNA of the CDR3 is TGTGCCAGCAGCTTGCCGGGACAGGGGGCGCGAGAGCAGTACTTC. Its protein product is CASSLPGQGAREQYF.

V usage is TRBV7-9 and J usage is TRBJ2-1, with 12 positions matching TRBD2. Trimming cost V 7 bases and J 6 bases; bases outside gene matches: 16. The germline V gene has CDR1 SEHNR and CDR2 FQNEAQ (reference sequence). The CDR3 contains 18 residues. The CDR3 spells CASIMGLAGPRRPNEQFF. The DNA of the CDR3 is TGTGCCAGCATCATGGGACTAGCGGGCCCTCGCCGCCCCAATGAGCAGTTCTTC.

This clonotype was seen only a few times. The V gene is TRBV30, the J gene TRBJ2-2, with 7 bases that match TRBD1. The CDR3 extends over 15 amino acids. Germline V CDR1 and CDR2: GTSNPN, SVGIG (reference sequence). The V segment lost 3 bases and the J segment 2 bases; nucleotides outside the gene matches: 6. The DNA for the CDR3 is TGTGCCTGGAGGAAAACAGGGGTTAACACCGGGGAGCTGTTTTTT. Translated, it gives CAWRKTGVNTGELFF.